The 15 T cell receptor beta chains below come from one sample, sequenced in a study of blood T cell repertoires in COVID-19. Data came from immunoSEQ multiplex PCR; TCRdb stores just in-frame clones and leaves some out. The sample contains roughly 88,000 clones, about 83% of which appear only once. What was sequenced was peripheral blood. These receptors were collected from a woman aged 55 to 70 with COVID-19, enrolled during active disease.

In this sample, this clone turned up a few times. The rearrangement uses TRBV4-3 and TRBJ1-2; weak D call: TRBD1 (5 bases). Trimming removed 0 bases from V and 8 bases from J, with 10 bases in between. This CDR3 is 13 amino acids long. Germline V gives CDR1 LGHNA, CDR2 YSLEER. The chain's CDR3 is CASSQDDRAGYTF. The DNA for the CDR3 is TGCGCCAGCAGCCAAGACGACAGAGCCGGCTACACCTTC.

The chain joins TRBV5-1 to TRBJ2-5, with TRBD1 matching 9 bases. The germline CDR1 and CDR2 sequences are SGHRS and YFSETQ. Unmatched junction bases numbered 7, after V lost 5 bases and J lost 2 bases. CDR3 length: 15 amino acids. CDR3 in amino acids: CASRSTGGEQETQYF. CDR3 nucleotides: TGCGCCAGCAGATCGACAGGGGGGGAGCAAGAGACCCAGTACTTC.

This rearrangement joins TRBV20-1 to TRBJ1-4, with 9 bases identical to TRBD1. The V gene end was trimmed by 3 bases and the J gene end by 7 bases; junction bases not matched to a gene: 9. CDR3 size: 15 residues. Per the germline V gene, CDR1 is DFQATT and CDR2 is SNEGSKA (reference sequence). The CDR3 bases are TGCAGTGCTAGTCCGGGGGGACAGGGCCCTGAAAAACTGTTTTTT. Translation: CSASPGGQGPEKLFF.

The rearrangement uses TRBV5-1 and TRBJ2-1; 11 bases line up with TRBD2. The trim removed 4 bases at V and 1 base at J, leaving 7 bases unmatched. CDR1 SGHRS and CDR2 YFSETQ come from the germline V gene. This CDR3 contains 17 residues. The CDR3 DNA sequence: TGCGCCAGCAGCGAAGGACTAGCGGGTTATTCCTACAATGAGCAGTTCTTC. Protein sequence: CASSEGLAGYSYNEQFF. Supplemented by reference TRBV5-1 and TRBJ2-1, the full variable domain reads KAGVTQTPRYLIKTRGQQVTLSCSPISGHRSVSWYQQTPGQGLQFLFEYFSETQRNKGNFPGRFSGRQFSNSRSEMNVSTLELGDSALYLCASSEGLAGYSYNEQFFGPGTRLTVL.

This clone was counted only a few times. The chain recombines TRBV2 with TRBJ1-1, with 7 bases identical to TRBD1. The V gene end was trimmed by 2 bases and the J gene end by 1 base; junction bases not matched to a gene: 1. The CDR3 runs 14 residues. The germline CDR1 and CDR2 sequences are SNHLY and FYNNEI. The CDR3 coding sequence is TGTGCCAGCAGTGAAAACAGGGGGAACACTGAAGCTTTCTTT. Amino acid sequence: CASSENRGNTEAFF.

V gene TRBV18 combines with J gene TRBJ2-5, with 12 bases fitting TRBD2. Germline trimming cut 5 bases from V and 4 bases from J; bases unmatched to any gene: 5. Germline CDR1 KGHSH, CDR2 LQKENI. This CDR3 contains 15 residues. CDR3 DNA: TGTGCCAGCTCAGGACTAGCGGGGCACGTAGAGACCCAGTACTTC. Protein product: CASSGLAGHVETQYF.

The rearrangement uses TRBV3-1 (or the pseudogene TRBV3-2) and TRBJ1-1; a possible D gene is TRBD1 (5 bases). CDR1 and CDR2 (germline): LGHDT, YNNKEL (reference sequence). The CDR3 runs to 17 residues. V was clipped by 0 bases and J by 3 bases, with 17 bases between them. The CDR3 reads CASSQDVGRAVDTEAFF. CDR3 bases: TGTGCCAGCAGCCAAGATGTTGGCAGGGCGGTCGACACTGAAGCTTTCTTT.

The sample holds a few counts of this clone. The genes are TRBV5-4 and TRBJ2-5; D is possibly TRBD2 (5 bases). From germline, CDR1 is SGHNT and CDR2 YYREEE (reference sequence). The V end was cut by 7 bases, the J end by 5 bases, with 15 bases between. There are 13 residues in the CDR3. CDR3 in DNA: TGTGCCAGCGGTTTTAGCGCTCCGGAGACCCAGTACTTC. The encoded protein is CASGFSAPETQYF.

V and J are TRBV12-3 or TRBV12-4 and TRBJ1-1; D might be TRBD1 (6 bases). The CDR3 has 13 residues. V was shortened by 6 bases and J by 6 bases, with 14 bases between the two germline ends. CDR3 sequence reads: CASRRNRAAEAFF. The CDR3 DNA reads TGTGCCAGCAGAAGAAACAGGGCGGCTGAAGCTTTCTTT.

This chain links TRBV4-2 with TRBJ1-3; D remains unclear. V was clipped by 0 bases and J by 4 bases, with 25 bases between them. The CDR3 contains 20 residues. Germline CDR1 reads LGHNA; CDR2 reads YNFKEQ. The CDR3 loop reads CASSQDPPIRFQLAGNTIYF. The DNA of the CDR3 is TGTGCCAGCAGCCAAGATCCCCCCATTCGGTTCCAACTTGCCGGAAACACCATATATTTT.

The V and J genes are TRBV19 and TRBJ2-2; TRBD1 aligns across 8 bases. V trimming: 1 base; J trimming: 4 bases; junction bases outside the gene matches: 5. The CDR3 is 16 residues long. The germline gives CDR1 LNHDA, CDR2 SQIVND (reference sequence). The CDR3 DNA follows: TGTGCCAGTAGTATAGGCCAGGGGGCAGGCACCGGGGAGCTGTTTTTT. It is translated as CASSIGQGAGTGELFF.

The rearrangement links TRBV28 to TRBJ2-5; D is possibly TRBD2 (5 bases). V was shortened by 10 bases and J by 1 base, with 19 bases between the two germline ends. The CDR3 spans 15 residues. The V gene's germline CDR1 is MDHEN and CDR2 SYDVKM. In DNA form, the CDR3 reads TGTGCCACCCGGAGCGGAGCAGGCCGCCAAGAGACCCAGTACTTC. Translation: CATRSGAGRQETQYF.

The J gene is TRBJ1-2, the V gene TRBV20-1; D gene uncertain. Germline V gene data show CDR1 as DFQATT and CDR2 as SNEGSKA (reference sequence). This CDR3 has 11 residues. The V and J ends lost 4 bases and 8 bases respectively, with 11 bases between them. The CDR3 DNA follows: TGCAGTGCTATTCCTCCGGGGGGCTACACCTTC. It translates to CSAIPPGGYTF.

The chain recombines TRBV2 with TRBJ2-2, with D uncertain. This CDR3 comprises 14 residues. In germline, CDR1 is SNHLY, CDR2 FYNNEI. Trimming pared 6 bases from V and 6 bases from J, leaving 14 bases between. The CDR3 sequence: CASSLIYEAGELFF. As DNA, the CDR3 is TGTGCCAGCAGCCTCATATACGAGGCCGGGGAGCTGTTTTTT.

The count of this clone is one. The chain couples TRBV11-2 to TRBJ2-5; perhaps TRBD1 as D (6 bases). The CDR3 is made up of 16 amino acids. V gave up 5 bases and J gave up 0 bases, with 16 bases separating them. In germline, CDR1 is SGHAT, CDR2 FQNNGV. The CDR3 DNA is TGTGCCAGCAGCCGCAGGGGTTGGGGTCACCAAGAGACCCAGTACTTC. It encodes CASSRRGWGHQETQYF.